Following are 18 T cell receptor beta chains from one sample sequenced in a study of control samples from healthy donors and cancer patients. Produced via immunoSEQ multiplex PCR; TCRdb's table is partial and in-frame only. The sample shows around 100,000 clones, around 88% of them seen only once. Source material: blood. The receptors originated from a man aged 25-45 years in good health.

The count of this clone is one. The CDR3 region has the DNA TGTGCCAGCAGACTAGCGGGGGACACAGATACGCAGTATTTT. Protein sequence: CASRLAGDTDTQYF. The V and J genes are TRBV3-1 (or the pseudogene TRBV3-2) and TRBJ2-3; TRBD2 aligns across 11 bases. Germline CDR1 reads LGHDT; CDR2 reads YNNKEL (reference sequence). Germline trimming cut 6 bases from V and 2 bases from J; bases unmatched to any gene: 1. This CDR3 spans 14 amino acids.

The chain is built from TRBV28 and TRBJ1-2; D unresolved. Germline V lookup: CDR1 MDHEN, CDR2 SYDVKM. The V and J ends lost 6 bases and 4 bases respectively, with 15 bases between them. The CDR3 loop spans 14 amino acids. The CDR3 DNA follows: TGTGCCAGCAGCCGACCATCTCGGGGCTATGGCTACACCTTC. It codes for CASSRPSRGYGYTF.

This sequence joins TRBV24-1 and TRBJ2-1; 7 bases align to TRBD1. The CDR3 is 11 residues long. V lost 0 bases to trimming and J lost 16 bases; unmatched junction nucleotides: 2. In germline, CDR1 is KGHDR, CDR2 SFDVKD. The CDR3 nucleotides are TGTGCCACCAGTGATTTGAGGGGGCAATTCTTC. This codes for CATSDLRGQFF.

This clone turned up a few times. This chain connects TRBV11-2 to TRBJ2-3, with D possibly matching TRBD2 (6 bases). The CDR3 contains 16 residues. V lost 3 bases and J lost 5, with 18 bases in between. Germline CDR1 and CDR2: SGHAT and FQNNGV. This CDR3 is CASSFRGGPSGDTQYF. Written as DNA, the CDR3 is TGTGCCAGCAGCTTCAGAGGAGGGCCGTCGGGAGATACGCAGTATTTT.

The chain carries TRBV18 and TRBJ2-1; D is undetermined. Trimming cost V 5 bases and J 6 bases, with 5 bases left between them. The germline gives CDR1 KGHSH, CDR2 LQKENI. This CDR3 contains 11 residues. The chain's CDR3 is CASSGINEQFF. In DNA form, the CDR3 reads TGTGCCAGCTCAGGGATCAATGAGCAGTTCTTC.

The V call is TRBV5-1, the J call TRBJ2-1; 7 bases align to TRBD2. This CDR3 is built from 16 residues. CDR1 and CDR2 (germline): SGHRS, YFSETQ. After removal of 0 bases from V and 0 bases from J, the junction contained 3 bases not matched to a gene. The CDR3: CASSLGLALSYNEQFF. In DNA form, the CDR3 reads TGCGCCAGCAGCTTGGGACTAGCCCTCTCCTACAATGAGCAGTTCTTC.

The CDR3 spells CASSWDRNNEQFF. Here the CDR3 DNA reads TGTGCCAGCAGTTGGGACAGAAACAATGAGCAGTTCTTC. This chain uses TRBV27 with TRBJ2-1, with 7 bases lining up with TRBD1. Losses at the gene ends were 4 bases for V and 5 bases for J; bases not matched to a gene: 2. Per germline, CDR1 MNHEY and CDR2 SMNVEV (reference sequence). The CDR3 is 13 residues long.

This clone showed up just a few times. Other DNA sequences of this sample code for an identical CDR3. J is TRBJ1-5 and V is TRBV19; D is undetermined. V was pared by 3 bases and J by 0 bases, with 9 bases between. Germline V gene sequence: CDR1 LNHDA, CDR2 SQIVND (reference sequence). The CDR3 loop spans 15 amino acids. The DNA for the CDR3 is TGTGCCAGTAGTATCTACTATGATAGCAATCAGCCCCAGCATTTT. Translating it yields CASSIYYDSNQPQHF. Full variable domain (missing parts from reference TRBV19 and TRBJ1-5): DGGITQSPKYLFRKEGQNVTLSCEQNLNHDAMYWYRQDPGQGLRLIYYSQIVNDFQKGDIAEGYSVSREKKESFPLTVTSAQKNPTAFYLCASSIYYDSNQPQHFGDGTRLSIL.

The genes are TRBV7-3 and TRBJ2-3; 9 bases fit TRBD1. V lost 0 bases and J lost 0; bases outside the gene matches: 7. CDR3 length equals 18 residues. CDR1 is SGHTA and CDR2 is FQGTGA in the germline V gene. The chain's CDR3 is CASSLTPGQGTSTDTQYF. Written as DNA, the CDR3 is TGTGCCAGCAGCTTAACGCCCGGACAGGGGACTAGCACAGATACGCAGTATTTT.

This chain links TRBV5-1 with TRBJ1-4; 11 positions agree with TRBD1. From germline, CDR1 is SGHRS and CDR2 YFSETQ. V lost 1 base, J lost 7 bases, and 6 bases stayed unmatched. The CDR3 loop spans 16 amino acids. CDR3 coding DNA: TGCGCCAGCAGCTTGATGGGGACAGGGGGTGGTGAAAAACTGTTTTTT. Its protein product is CASSLMGTGGGEKLFF.

This clone was recorded a few times. The chain combines TRBV28 with TRBJ2-1, with TRBD2 identical over 7 bases. Germline CDR1 is MDHEN and CDR2 is SYDVKM. This CDR3 region has 16 residues. V shed 4 bases, J shed 10 bases, and the junction held 16 bases outside the gene matches. The CDR3 bases are TGTGCCAGCAGTTCCCCGGCGGGAGATCGGGCAAAAGAGCAGTTCTTC. This gives the protein CASSSPAGDRAKEQFF.

J is TRBJ2-7 and V is TRBV7-2, with 9 bases fitting TRBD1. V was pared by 1 base and J by 4 bases, with 5 bases of the junction left unmatched. CDR3 length: 15 amino acids. CDR1 and CDR2 from the germline V gene are SGHTA and FQGNSA. In DNA, the CDR3 is TGTGCCAGCAGCTTAGTACAGGGGACAGGGTACGAGCAGTACTTC. This translates into CASSLVQGTGYEQYF.

The chain employs TRBV29-1 and TRBJ1-2; 8 bases are shared with TRBD1. Per germline, CDR1 SQVTM and CDR2 ANQGSEA. This CDR3 has 10 amino acids. The CDR3 DNA follows: TGCTCGGACAGGGACTATGGCTACACCTTC. Translation: CSDRDYGYTF.

The gene calls are TRBV3-1 (or the pseudogene TRBV3-2) and TRBJ1-3; D gene uncertain. The CDR3 totals 17 residues. Between the trimmed V and J ends, which lost 1 base and 0 bases, there was a span of 13 bases. Per germline, CDR1 LGHDT and CDR2 YNNKEL (reference sequence). CDR3 sequence (DNA): TGTGCCAGCAGCCAAGGCTATGGAGCCAGCTCTGGAAACACCATATATTTT. This sequence encodes CASSQGYGASSGNTIYF.

This clone was picked up a small number of times. The chain employs TRBV2 and TRBJ1-5; 10 positions match TRBD1. The ends lost 8 bases at V and 3 bases at J; junction bases unmatched: 7. CDR1 SNHLY and CDR2 FYNNEI come from the germline V gene. The CDR3 sequence is 15 residues long. Written as DNA, the CDR3 is TGTGCCAGCGTGGGGGGGACAGGGGACAATCAGCCCCAGCATTTT. Translated, it gives CASVGGTGDNQPQHF.

This chain connects TRBV24-1 to TRBJ2-3; 8 bases are a match to TRBD1. The germline V gene encodes CDR1 KGHDR and CDR2 SFDVKD. The CDR3 consists of 15 residues. J lost 6 bases, V lost 4 bases, and 8 bases had no gene match. CDR3 loop: CATSDGDRRLDTQYF. CDR3 nucleotide sequence: TGTGCCACCAGTGACGGGGACAGGAGGTTGGATACGCAGTATTTT.

The chain joins TRBV27 to TRBJ2-1; 7 bases line up with TRBD2. CDR3 length: 15 amino acids. Germline CDR1 MNHEY, CDR2 SMNVEV (reference sequence). The V segment lost 3 bases and the J segment 2 bases; nucleotides outside the gene matches: 4. The CDR3 DNA sequence: TGTGCCAGCAGTTTGAGTAGCGGGCCCTACAATGAGCAGTTCTTC. Translating gives CASSLSSGPYNEQFF.

V gene TRBV9 combines with J gene TRBJ1-2; D is unclear. CDR3 length: 15 amino acids. CDR1 is SGDLS, CDR2 YYNGEE, per germline. Trimming took off 2 bases at V and 4 bases at J, with 15 bases between the two ends. The CDR3 region is CASSVPGVGLYGYTF. CDR3 in DNA: TGTGCCAGCAGCGTTCCCGGAGTCGGTCTCTATGGCTACACCTTC.